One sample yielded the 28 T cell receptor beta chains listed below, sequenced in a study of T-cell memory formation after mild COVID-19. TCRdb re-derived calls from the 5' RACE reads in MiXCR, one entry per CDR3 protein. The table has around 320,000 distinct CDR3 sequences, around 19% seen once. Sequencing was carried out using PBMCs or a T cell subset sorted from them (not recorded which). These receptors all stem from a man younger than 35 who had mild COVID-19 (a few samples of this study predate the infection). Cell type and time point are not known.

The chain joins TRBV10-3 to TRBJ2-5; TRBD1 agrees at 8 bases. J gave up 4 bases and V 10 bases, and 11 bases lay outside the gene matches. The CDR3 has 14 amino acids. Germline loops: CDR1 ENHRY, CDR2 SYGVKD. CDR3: CATLMTGETETQYF. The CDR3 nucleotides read TGTGCCACTTTGATGACAGGGGAAACAGAGACCCAGTACTTC.

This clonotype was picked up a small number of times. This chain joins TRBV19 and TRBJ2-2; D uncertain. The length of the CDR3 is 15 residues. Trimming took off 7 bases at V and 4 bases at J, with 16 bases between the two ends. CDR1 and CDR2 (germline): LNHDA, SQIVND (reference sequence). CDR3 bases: TGTGCCAGTAATTCTCAAGGGTGGGTCACCGGGGAGCTGTTTTTT. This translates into CASNSQGWVTGELFF.

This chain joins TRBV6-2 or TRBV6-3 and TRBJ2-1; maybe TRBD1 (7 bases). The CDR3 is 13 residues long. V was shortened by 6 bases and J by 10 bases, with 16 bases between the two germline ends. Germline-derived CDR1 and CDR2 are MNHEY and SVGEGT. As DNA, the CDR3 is TGTGCCAGCAGCCCGACAGGGAGGTTAGAGCAGTTCTTC. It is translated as CASSPTGRLEQFF.

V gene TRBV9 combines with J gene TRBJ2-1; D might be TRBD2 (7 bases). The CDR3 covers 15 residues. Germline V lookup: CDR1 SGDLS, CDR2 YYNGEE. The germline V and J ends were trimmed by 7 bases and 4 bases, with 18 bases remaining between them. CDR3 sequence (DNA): TGTGCCAGCGGGAAGGGGGGGGTCGAATACAATGAGCAGTTCTTC. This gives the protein CASGKGGVEYNEQFF.

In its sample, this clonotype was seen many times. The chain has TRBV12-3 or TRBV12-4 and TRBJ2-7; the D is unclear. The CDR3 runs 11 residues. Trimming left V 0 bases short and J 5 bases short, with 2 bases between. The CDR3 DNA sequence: TGTGCCAGCAGTTTAGCTGACGAGCAGTACTTC. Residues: CASSLADEQYF.

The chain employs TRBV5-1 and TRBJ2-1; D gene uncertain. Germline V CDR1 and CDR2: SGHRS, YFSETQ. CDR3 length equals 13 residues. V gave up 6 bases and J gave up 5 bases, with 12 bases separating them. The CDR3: CASTWGTDNEQFF. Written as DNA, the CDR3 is TGCGCCAGCACCTGGGGAACAGACAATGAGCAGTTCTTC.

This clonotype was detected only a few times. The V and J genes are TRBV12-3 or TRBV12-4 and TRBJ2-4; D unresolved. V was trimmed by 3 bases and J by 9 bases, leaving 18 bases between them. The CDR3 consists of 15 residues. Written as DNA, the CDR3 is TGTGCCAGCAGTTTTCGCAACCCCCTTGTTGCCATTCAGTACTTC. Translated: CASSFRNPLVAIQYF.

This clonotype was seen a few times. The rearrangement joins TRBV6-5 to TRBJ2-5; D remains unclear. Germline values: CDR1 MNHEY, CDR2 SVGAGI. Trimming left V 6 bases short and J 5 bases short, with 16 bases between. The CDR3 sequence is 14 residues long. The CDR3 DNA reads TGTGCCAGCAGCCCCACTGGGGTGATGGAGACCCAGTACTTC. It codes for CASSPTGVMETQYF.

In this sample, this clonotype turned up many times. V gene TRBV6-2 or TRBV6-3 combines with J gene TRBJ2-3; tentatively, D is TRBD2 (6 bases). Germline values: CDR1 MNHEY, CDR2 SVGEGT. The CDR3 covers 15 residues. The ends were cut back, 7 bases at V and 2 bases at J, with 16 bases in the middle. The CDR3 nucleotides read TGTGCCAGCACTCGGACTACATCACCCACAGATACGCAGTATTTT. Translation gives CASTRTTSPTDTQYF.

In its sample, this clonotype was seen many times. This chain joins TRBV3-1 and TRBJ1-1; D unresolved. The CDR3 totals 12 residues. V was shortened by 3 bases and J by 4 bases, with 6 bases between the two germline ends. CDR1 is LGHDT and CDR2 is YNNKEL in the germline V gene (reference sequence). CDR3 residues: CASSQGFTEAFF. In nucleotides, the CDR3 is TGTGCCAGCAGCCAGGGGTTCACTGAAGCTTTCTTT.

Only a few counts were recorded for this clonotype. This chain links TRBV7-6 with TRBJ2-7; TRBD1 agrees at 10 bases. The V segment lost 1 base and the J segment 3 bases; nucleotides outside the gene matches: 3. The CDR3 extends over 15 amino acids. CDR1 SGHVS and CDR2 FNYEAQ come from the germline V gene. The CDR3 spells CASSLGGTGVYEQYF. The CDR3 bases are TGTGCCAGCAGCTTAGGTGGGACAGGGGTCTACGAGCAGTACTTC.

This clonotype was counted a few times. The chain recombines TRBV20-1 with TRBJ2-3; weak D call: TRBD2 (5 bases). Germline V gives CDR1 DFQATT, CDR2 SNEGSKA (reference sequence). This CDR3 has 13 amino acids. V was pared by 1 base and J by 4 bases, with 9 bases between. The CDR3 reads CSARVEGADTQYF. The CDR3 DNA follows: TGCAGTGCTAGAGTAGAGGGCGCAGATACGCAGTATTTT.

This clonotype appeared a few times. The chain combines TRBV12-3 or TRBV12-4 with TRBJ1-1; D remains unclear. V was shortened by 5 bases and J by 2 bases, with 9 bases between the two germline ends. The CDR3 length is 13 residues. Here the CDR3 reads CASSRFGNTEAFF. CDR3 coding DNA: TGTGCCAGCAGTCGCTTTGGCAACACTGAAGCTTTCTTT.

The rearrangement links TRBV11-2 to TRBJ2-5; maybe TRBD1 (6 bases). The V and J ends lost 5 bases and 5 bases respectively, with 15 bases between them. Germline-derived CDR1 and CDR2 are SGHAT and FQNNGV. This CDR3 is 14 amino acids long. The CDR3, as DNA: TGTGCCAGCAGCGGTGAGACAGGTTGGGAGACCCAGTACTTC. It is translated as CASSGETGWETQYF.

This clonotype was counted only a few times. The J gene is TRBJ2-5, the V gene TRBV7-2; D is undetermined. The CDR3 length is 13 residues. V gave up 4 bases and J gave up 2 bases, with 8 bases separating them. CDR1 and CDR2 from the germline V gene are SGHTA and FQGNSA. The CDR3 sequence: CASSSSLQETQYF. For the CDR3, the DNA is TGTGCCAGCAGCTCCAGCCTTCAAGAGACCCAGTACTTC.

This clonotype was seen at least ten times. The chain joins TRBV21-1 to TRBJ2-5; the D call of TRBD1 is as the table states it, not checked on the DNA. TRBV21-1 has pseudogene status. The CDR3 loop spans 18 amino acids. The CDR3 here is CASSKESPYRHYQETQYF. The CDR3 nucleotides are TGTGCCAGCAGCAAAGAGTCCCCCTACCGACACTACCAAGAGACCCAGTACTTC.

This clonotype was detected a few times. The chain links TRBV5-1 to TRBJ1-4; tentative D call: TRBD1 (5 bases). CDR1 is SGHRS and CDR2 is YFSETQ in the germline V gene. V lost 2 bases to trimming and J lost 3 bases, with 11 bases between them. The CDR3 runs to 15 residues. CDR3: CASSFQGLANEKLFF. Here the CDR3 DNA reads TGCGCCAGCAGCTTCCAGGGATTAGCTAATGAAAAACTGTTTTTT.

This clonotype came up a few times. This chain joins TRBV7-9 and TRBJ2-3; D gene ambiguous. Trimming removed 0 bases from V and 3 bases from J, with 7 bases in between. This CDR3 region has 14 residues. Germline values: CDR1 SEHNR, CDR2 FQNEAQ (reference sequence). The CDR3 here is CASSLALDTDTQYF. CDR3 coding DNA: TGTGCCAGCAGCTTAGCTCTAGATACAGATACGCAGTATTTT.

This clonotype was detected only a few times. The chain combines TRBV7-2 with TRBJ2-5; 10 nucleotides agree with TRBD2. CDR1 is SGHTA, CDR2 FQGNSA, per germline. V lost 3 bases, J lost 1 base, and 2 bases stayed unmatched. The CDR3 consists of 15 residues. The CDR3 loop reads CASSFWTSGQETQYF. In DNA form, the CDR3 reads TGTGCCAGCAGCTTCTGGACTAGCGGCCAAGAGACCCAGTACTTC.

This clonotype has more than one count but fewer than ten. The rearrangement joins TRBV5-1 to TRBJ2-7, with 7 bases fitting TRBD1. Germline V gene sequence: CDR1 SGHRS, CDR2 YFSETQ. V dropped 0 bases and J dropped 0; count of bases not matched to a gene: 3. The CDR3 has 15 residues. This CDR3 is CASSLEAGGSYEQYF. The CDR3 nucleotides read TGCGCCAGCAGCTTGGAGGCAGGGGGCTCCTACGAGCAGTACTTC.

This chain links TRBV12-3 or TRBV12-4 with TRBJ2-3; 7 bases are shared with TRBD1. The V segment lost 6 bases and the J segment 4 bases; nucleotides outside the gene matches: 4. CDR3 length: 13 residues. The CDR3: CASRPTGADTQYF. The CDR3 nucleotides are TGTGCCAGCAGACCTACAGGGGCAGATACGCAGTATTTT.

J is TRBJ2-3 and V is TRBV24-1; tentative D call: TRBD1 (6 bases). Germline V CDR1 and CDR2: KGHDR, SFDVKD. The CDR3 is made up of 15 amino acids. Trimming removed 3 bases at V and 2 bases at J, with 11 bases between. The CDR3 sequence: CATSDPTGNTDTQYF. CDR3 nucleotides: TGTGCCACCAGTGATCCAACAGGGAACACAGATACGCAGTATTTT.

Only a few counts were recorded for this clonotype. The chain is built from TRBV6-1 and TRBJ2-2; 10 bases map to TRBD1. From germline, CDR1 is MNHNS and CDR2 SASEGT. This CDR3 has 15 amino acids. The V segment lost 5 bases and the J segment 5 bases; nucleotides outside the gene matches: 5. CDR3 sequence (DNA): TGTGCCAGCAGTAGGACAGGGGGTCTGACCGGGGAGCTGTTTTTT. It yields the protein CASSRTGGLTGELFF.

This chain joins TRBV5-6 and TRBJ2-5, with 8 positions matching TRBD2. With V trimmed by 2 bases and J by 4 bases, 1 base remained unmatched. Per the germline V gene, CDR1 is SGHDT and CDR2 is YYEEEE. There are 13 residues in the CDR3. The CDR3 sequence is CASSFSGAETQYF. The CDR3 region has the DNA TGTGCCAGCAGCTTTAGCGGGGCAGAGACCCAGTACTTC.

CDR3 DNA sequence: TGCAGTGTACCATTGAGCTCCTACAATGAGCAGTTCTTC. Translated: CSVPLSSYNEQFF. This chain connects TRBV20-1 to TRBJ2-1; D call uncertain. Trimming left V 7 bases short and J 0 bases short, with 10 bases between. The germline V gene has CDR1 DFQATT and CDR2 SNEGSKA (reference sequence). The length of the CDR3 is 13 residues.

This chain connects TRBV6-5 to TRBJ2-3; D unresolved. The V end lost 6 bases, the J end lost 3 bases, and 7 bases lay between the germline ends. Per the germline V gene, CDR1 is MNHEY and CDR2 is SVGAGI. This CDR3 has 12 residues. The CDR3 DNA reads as TGTGCCAGCAGCCATAGTACAGATACGCAGTATTTT. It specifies CASSHSTDTQYF.

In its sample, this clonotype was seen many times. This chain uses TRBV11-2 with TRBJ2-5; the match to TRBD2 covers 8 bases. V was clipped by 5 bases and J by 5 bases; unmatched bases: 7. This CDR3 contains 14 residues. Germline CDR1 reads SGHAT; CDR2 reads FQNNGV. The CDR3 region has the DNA TGTGCCAGCAGCCAAATAGCGGGGATGGAGACCCAGTACTTC. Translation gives CASSQIAGMETQYF.

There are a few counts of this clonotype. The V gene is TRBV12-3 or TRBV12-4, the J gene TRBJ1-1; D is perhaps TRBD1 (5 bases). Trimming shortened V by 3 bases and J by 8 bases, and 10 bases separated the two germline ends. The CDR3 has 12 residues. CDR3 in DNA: TGTGCCAGCAGTTTCAAGGGGCGCGAAGCTTTCTTT. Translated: CASSFKGREAFF.